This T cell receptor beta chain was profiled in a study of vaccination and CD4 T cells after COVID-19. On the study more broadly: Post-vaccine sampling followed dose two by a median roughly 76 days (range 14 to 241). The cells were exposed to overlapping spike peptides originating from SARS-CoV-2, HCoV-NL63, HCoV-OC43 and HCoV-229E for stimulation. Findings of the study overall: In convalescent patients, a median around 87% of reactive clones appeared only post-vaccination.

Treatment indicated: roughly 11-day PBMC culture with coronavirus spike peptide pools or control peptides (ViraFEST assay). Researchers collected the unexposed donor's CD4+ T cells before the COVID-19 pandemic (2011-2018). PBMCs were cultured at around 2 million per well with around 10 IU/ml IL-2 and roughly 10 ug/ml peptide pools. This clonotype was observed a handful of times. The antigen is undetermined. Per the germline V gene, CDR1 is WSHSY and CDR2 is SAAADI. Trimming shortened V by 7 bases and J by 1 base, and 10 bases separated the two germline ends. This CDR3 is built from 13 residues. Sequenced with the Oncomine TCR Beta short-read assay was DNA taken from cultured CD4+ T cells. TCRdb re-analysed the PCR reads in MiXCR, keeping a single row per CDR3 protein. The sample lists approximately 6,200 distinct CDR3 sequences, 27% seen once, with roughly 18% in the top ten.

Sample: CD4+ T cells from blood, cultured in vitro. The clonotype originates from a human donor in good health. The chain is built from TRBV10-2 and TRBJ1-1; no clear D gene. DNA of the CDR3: TGCGCCAGCAACCTACAAAAGAACACTGAAGCTTTCTTT. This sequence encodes CASNLQKNTEAFF.